The next 5 T cell receptor beta chains were all read from a single sample in a study of early T cells in non-severe SARS-CoV-2 infection. TCRdb reanalysed the 5' RACE reads using MiXCR and keeps one entry per CDR3 protein. The sample comprises 75,000 to 80,000 distinct CDR3 sequences, around 16% of which are singletons, and 10% to 15% rests with the top ten. Input material: whole blood. The receptor source for this set is an adult who was a healthcare worker with PCR-confirmed SARS-CoV-2 infection or an uninfected control (not recorded which).

The chain joins TRBV19 to TRBJ2-5; D call uncertain. Trimming removed 1 base at V and 2 bases at J, with 11 bases between. The germline gives CDR1 LNHDA, CDR2 SQIVND (reference sequence). The CDR3 contains 15 residues. This CDR3 reads CASSIVARAQETQYF. The CDR3 bases are TGTGCCAGTAGTATAGTAGCTAGAGCACAAGAGACCCAGTACTTC.

This rearrangement joins TRBV5-1 to TRBJ2-7; perhaps TRBD2 as D (5 bases). The V end was cut by 1 base, the J end by 3 bases, with 8 bases between. Germline V gene lookup returns CDR1 SGHRS and CDR2 YFSETQ. The CDR3 totals 13 residues. The CDR3 nucleotides read TGCGCCAGCAGCTTGTTGGCGGGCTACGAGCAGTACTTC. It specifies CASSLLAGYEQYF.

The rearrangement uses TRBV2 and TRBJ2-1; D might be TRBD2 (5 bases). The CDR3 contains 16 residues. V dropped 4 bases and J dropped 6 bases, with 19 bases sitting between them. Germline loops: CDR1 SNHLY, CDR2 FYNNEI. This CDR3 is CASSGGSSLYFNEQFF. The CDR3 DNA follows: TGTGCCAGCAGTGGAGGGAGTTCCCTCTACTTCAATGAGCAGTTCTTC. Complete variable domain (other parts from reference TRBV2 and TRBJ2-1): EPEVTQTPSHQVTQMGQEVILRCVPISNHLYFYWYRQILGQKVEFLVSFYNNEISEKSEIFDDQFSVERPDGSNFTLKIRSTKLEDSAMYFCASSGGSSLYFNEQFFGPGTRLTVL.

This clonotype has more than one count but fewer than ten. V and J are TRBV29-1 and TRBJ2-7, with D unclear. The CDR3 has 11 amino acids. Germline values: CDR1 SQVTM, CDR2 ANQGSEA. The V end was cut by 4 bases, the J end by 3 bases, with 7 bases between. The CDR3 region has the DNA TGCAGCGTTGCCAAGAACTACGAGCAGTACTTC. Translated, it gives CSVAKNYEQYF.

About this clonotype: This may come from a read error, since a much larger clone is one base off. The CDR3 end shows no conserved phenylalanine or tryptophan, and so a read error is likely. The CDR3 loop is CASSRQRGHGYTY. The CDR3 nucleotides are TGTGCCAGCAGTCGCCAGAGGGGCCACGGCTACACCTAC. The chain joins TRBV6-5 to TRBJ1-2; D may be TRBD1 (5 bases). V dropped 5 bases and J dropped 8 bases, with 15 bases sitting between them. This CDR3 contains 13 residues. Germline CDR1 MNHEY, CDR2 SVGAGI.